Described below is a single T cell receptor beta chain sequence and its context. Its antigen is not known. 13 Jbeta primers and 60 Vbeta primers were used for the PCR. Using immunoSEQ multiplex PCR, the repertoire was profiled, and TCRdb retains in-frame clones only, with some absent. The repertoire has about 160,000 clones, roughly three quarters of them found once; the top ten carry approximately 7.1%. V was cut by 4 bases and J by 4 bases, with 11 bases left in between. Germline CDR1 reads SGHRS; CDR2 reads YFSETQ. The length of the CDR3 is 14 residues. The sample comes from a study of cytomegalovirus exposure and HLA in healthy donors. Study summary: Genotyping showed about 80% of almost 400 donors falling in the Caucasian-associated ancestry cluster. Study-level results: More clonal expansion characterized HLA-associated TCR beta chains than equally common others in a later analysis. A later analysis reported that several of the most significant clusters appeared to be linked to common viral pathogens, among them Epstein-Barr virus. A prior analysis recorded that most TCR beta V segments were productive about 87% or about 30% of the time.

The V call is TRBV5-1, the J call TRBJ2-2, with unresolved D. Sequenced input: PBMCs. This TCR came from a man between 35 and 55 years old in good health and CMV-seropositive. CDR3: CASSAEASTGELFF. In DNA, the CDR3 is TGCGCCAGCAGCGCCGAGGCGTCCACCGGGGAGCTGTTTTTT.